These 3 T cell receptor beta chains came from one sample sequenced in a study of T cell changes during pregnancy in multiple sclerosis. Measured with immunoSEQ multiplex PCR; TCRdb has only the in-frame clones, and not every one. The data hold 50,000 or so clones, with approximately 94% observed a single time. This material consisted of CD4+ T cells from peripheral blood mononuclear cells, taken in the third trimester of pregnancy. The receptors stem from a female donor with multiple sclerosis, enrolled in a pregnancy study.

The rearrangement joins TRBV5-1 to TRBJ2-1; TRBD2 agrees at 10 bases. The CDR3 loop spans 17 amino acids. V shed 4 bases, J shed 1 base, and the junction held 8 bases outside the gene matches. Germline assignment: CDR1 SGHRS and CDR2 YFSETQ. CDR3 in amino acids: CASSPGQLAGSYNEQFF. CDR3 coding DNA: TGCGCCAGCAGCCCGGGACAACTAGCGGGATCCTACAATGAGCAGTTCTTC.

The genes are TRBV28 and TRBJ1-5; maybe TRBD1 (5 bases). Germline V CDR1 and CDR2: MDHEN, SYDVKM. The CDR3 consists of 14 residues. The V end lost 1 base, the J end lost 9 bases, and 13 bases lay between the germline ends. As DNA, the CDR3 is TGTGCCAGCAGTTTATTGGGGGGGAAGGGGCCCCAGCATTTT. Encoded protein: CASSLLGGKGPQHF.

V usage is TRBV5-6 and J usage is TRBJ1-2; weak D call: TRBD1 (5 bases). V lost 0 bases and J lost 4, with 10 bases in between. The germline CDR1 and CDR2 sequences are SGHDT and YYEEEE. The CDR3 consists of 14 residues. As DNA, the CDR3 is TGTGCCAGCAGCTTGGAAGGGGTCCTCTATGGCTACACCTTC. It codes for CASSLEGVLYGYTF.